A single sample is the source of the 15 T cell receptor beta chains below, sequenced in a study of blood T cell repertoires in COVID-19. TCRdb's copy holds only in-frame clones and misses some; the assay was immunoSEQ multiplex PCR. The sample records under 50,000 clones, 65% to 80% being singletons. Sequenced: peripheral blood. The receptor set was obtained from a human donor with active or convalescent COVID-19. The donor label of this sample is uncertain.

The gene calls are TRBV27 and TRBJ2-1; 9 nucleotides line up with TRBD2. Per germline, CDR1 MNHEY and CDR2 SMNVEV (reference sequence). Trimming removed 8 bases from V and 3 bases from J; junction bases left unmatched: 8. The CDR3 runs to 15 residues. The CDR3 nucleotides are TGTGCCAGCCACGGCGGGACTAGCTTCTACAATGAGCAGTTCTTC. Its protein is CASHGGTSFYNEQFF.

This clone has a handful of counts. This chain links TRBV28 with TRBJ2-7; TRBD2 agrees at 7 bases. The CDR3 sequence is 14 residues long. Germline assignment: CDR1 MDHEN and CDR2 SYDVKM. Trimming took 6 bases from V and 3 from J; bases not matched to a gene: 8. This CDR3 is CASSQGGPLYEQYF. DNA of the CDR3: TGTGCCAGCAGCCAGGGAGGGCCGCTCTACGAGCAGTACTTC.

Here the CDR3 reads CASSESASATDTQYF. CDR3 in DNA: TGTGCCAGCAGTGAATCGGCTAGCGCCACAGATACGCAGTATTTT. The chain recombines TRBV6-1 with TRBJ2-3; TRBD2 might be the D (6 bases). The germline V and J ends were trimmed by 2 bases and 2 bases, with 11 bases remaining between them. The CDR3 is 15 residues long. CDR1 and CDR2 from the germline V gene are MNHNS and SASEGT.

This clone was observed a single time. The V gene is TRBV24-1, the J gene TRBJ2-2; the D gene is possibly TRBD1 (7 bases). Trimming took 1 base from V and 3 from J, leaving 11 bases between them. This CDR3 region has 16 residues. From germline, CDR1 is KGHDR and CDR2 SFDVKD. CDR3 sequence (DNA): TGTGCCACCAGTGATTTCGGCAGGGGGGACACCGGGGAGCTGTTTTTT. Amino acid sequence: CATSDFGRGDTGELFF.

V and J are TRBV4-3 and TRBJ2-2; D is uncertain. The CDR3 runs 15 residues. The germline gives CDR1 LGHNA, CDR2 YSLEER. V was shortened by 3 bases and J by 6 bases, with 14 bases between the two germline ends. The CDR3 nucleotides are TGCGCCAGCAGCCATGGAGAGTATCCGGCCGGGGAGCTGTTTTTT. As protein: CASSHGEYPAGELFF.

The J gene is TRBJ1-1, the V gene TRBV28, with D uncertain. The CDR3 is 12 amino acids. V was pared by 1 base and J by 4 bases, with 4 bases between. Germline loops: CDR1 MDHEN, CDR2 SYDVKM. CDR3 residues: CASSLLATEAFF. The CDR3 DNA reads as TGTGCCAGCAGTTTATTGGCCACTGAAGCTTTCTTT.

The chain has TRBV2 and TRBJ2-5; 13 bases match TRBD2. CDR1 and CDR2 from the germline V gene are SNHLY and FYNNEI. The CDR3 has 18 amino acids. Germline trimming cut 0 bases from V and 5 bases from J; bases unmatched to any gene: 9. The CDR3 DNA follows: TGTGCCAGCAGTGAAGCTGTGACTAGCGGGAGGAAGGGGGAGACCCAGTACTTC. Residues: CASSEAVTSGRKGETQYF.

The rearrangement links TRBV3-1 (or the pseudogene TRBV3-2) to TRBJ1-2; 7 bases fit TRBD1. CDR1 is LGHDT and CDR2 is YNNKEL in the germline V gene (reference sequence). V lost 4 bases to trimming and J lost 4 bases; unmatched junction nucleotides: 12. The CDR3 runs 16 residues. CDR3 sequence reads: CASSLRQGLLFYGYTF. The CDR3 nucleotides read TGTGCCAGCAGCCTGAGACAGGGCCTCTTATTCTATGGCTACACCTTC.

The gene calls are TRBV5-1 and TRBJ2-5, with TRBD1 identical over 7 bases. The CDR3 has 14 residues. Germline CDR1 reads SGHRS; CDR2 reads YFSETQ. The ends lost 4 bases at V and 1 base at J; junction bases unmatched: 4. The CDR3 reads CASSTGQAQETQYF. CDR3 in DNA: TGCGCCAGCAGCACCGGACAGGCCCAAGAGACCCAGTACTTC.

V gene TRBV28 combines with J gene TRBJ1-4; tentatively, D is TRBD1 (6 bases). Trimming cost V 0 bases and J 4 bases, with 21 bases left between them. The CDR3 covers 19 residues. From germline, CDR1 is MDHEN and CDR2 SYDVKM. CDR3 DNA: TGTGCCAGCAGTTTATGGGACAGCCGTTTCATAGAATTTAATGAAAAACTGTTTTTT. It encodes CASSLWDSRFIEFNEKLFF.

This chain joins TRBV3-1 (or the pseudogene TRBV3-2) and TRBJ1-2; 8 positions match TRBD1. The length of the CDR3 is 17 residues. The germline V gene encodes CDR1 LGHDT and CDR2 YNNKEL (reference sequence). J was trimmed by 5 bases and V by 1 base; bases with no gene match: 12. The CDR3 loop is CASSQAPAGGEQYGYTF. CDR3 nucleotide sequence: TGTGCCAGCAGCCAAGCGCCCGCAGGGGGCGAACAATATGGCTACACCTTC.

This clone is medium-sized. The CDR3 protein is CAWSQGPYSNQPQHF. CDR3 DNA sequence: TGTGCCTGGAGCCAGGGTCCGTATAGCAATCAGCCCCAGCATTTT. J is TRBJ1-5 and V is TRBV30; possibly TRBD1 for D (5 bases). Looked up from germline, CDR1 is GTSNPN and CDR2 is SVGIG (reference sequence). The CDR3 runs to 15 residues. Between the trimmed V and J ends, which lost 3 bases and 0 bases, there was a span of 12 bases.

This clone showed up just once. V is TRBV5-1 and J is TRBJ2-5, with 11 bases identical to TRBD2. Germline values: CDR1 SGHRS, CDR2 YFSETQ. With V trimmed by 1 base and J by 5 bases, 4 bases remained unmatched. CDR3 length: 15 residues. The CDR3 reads CASSLLAGGAETQYF. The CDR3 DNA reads TGCGCCAGCAGCTTGTTAGCGGGAGGGGCGGAGACCCAGTACTTC.

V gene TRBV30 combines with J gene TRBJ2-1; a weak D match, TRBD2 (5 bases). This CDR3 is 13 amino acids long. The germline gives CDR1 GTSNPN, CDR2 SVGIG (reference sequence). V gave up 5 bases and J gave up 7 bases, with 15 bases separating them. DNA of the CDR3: TGTGCCTGGTTGAAGTCTAGCTATAATGAGCAGTTCTTC. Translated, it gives CAWLKSSYNEQFF.

The DNA of the CDR3 is TGTGCCAGCAGTGGGACTAGCGGGGCTGGGGCAGATACGCAGTATTTT. Amino acid sequence: CASSGTSGAGADTQYF. The chain carries TRBV7-3 and TRBJ2-3; 13 nucleotides line up with TRBD2. Looked up from germline, CDR1 is SGHTA and CDR2 is FQGTGA. CDR3 length: 16 amino acids. V lost 6 bases, J lost 4 bases, and 7 bases stayed unmatched.